This TCR beta chain was profiled in a study of cytomegalovirus exposure and HLA in healthy donors. This CDR3 spans 15 amino acids. J gave up 2 bases and V 6 bases, and 6 bases lay outside the gene matches. Germline assignment: CDR1 MNHEY and CDR2 SMNVEV (reference sequence). The assay was immunoSEQ multiplex PCR, and TCRdb's table has in-frame clones only and misses some. The sample shows some 140,000 clones, roughly nine tenths of them seen only once. This TCR derives from a man aged 18 to 29 in good health and CMV-seronegative. The chain joins TRBV27 to TRBJ2-7, with 11 bases aligning to TRBD2. The sample comprised PBMCs. The CDR3 DNA sequence: TGTGCCAGCAGATTCTTAGCGGGGGGGACCTACGAGCAGTACTTC. It codes for CASRFLAGGTYEQYF.